A single sample gave rise to the 28 T cell receptor beta chains below, sequenced in a study of shared clonotypes between healthy human individuals. TCRdb's table, derived via immunoSEQ multiplex PCR, lists solely in-frame clones and lacks some. This repertoire shows roughly 600,000 clones, 95% to 98% found once; its top ten account for 0.25% to 0.35%. CD45RO-negative cells were positively selected for CCR7, leaving out terminally differentiated effector memory CD45RA+ cells. Sequenced: naive CD8+ T cells sorted from blood. The receptors derive from a man younger than 40 in good health.

This sequence joins TRBV30 and TRBJ2-1; D is possibly TRBD1 or TRBD2 (5 bases each). From germline, CDR1 is GTSNPN and CDR2 SVGIG (reference sequence). With 3 bases removed from V and 12 bases from J, the gap between germline ends came to 21 bases. CDR3 length equals 14 residues. In nucleotides, the CDR3 is TGTGCCTGGAGGGACTTTCGGACAATTCCAGGGCAGTTCTTC. This gives the protein CAWRDFRTIPGQFF.

This clone was counted a single time. V gene TRBV30 combines with J gene TRBJ2-7, with 9 bases fitting TRBD2. The ends lost 8 bases at V and 0 bases at J; junction bases unmatched: 5. This CDR3 contains 13 residues. The germline V gene encodes CDR1 GTSNPN and CDR2 SVGIG (reference sequence). The CDR3 region is CAGASGASYEQYF. The CDR3 DNA sequence: TGTGCCGGGGCTAGCGGGGCCTCCTACGAGCAGTACTTC.

This clone came up once. This rearrangement joins TRBV7-9 to TRBJ2-5; D is possibly TRBD1 or TRBD2 (5 bases each). CDR1 and CDR2 from the germline V gene are SEHNR and FQNEAQ (reference sequence). This CDR3 contains 14 residues. With 5 bases removed from V and 0 bases from J, the gap between germline ends came to 10 bases. The CDR3 coding sequence is TGTGCCAGCAGCGGCCGGGGCTACCAAGAGACCCAGTACTTC. It translates to CASSGRGYQETQYF.

The chain carries TRBV2 and TRBJ2-7; 10 nucleotides align to TRBD2. Per germline, CDR1 SNHLY and CDR2 FYNNEI. The CDR3 loop spans 17 amino acids. V lost 3 bases to trimming and J lost 0 bases; unmatched junction nucleotides: 8. CDR3: CASSDPSGSGLSYEQYF. For the CDR3, the DNA is TGTGCCAGCAGTGATCCTAGCGGGAGTGGTCTCTCCTACGAGCAGTACTTC.

Concerning this clone itself: This sample also contains other DNA sequences that code for the same CDR3. The CDR3 DNA follows: TGTGCCAGCAGAAGGGATAGCTCCTACGAGCAGTACTTC. This translates into CASRRDSSYEQYF. The J gene is TRBJ2-7, the V gene TRBV7-9, with D unresolved. The CDR3 is 13 amino acids. Germline-derived CDR1 and CDR2 are SEHNR and FQNEAQ (reference sequence). Trimming cost V 6 bases and J 0 bases, with 9 bases left between them.

The rearrangement uses TRBV9 and TRBJ2-3; the match to TRBD2 covers 8 bases. J was trimmed by 4 bases and V by 4 bases; bases with no gene match: 5. Germline CDR1 and CDR2: SGDLS and YYNGEE. The CDR3 length is 14 residues. The CDR3 region has the DNA TGTGCCAGCAGCCCTCCTAGCGGGCCAGATACGCAGTATTTT. Protein product: CASSPPSGPDTQYF. The full variable domain, rest sourced from reference TRBV9 and TRBJ2-3, is DSGVTQTPKHLITATGQRVTLRCSPRSGDLSVYWYQQSLDQGLQFLIQYYNGEERAKGNILERFSAQQFPDLHSELNLSSLELGDSALYFCASSPPSGPDTQYFGPGTRLTVL.

J is TRBJ2-7 and V is TRBV7-6; 7 bases agree with TRBD2. V trimming: 1 base; J trimming: 4 bases; junction bases outside the gene matches: 7. Germline assignment: CDR1 SGHVS and CDR2 FNYEAQ. The CDR3 has 15 residues. In nucleotides, the CDR3 is TGTGCCAGCAGCTTAGAAGCGGGGCCCCGTTACGAGCAGTACTTC. This gives the protein CASSLEAGPRYEQYF. Based on the CDR3 plus reference TRBV7-6 and TRBJ2-7, the full variable domain is GAGVSQSPRYKVTKRGQDVALRCDPISGHVSLYWYRQALGQGPEFLTYFNYEAQQDKSGLPNDRFSAERPEGSISTLTIQRTEQRDSAMYRCASSLEAGPRYEQYFGPGTRLTVT.

V is TRBV28 and J is TRBJ2-1; TRBD1 agrees at 8 bases. Germline V gives CDR1 MDHEN, CDR2 SYDVKM. V was clipped by 10 bases and J by 0 bases; unmatched bases: 8. The CDR3 has 15 residues. The CDR3 DNA sequence: TGTGCCACAAACCGGGACAGGAGCTCCTACAATGAGCAGTTCTTC. It is translated as CATNRDRSSYNEQFF. The variable domain in full, completed from reference TRBV28 and TRBJ2-1, reads DVKVTQSSRYLVKRTGEKVFLECVQDMDHENMFWYRQDPGLGLRLIYFSYDVKMKEKGDIPEGYSVSREKKERFSLILESASTNQTSMYLCATNRDRSSYNEQFFGPGTRLTVL.

V usage is TRBV5-1 and J usage is TRBJ2-7; D unclear. Germline lookup yields CDR1 SGHRS and CDR2 YFSETQ. The CDR3 spans 13 residues. Between the trimmed V and J ends, which lost 4 bases and 0 bases, there was a span of 8 bases. The CDR3 nucleotides are TGCGCCAGCAGCGCTACCAACTCCTACGAGCAGTACTTC. Encoded protein: CASSATNSYEQYF.

This clone appeared a single time. The chain couples TRBV5-1 to TRBJ2-1; D is uncertain. V lost 1 base, J lost 2 bases, and 13 bases lay in between. The CDR3 contains 16 residues. CDR1 and CDR2 from the germline V gene are SGHRS and YFSETQ. The CDR3 coding sequence is TGCGCCAGCAGCTTGATTACTAAATTCCCCTACAATGAGCAGTTCTTC. Its translation is CASSLITKFPYNEQFF.

V is TRBV10-3 and J is TRBJ1-2; the match to TRBD1 covers 8 bases. CDR1 is ENHRY, CDR2 SYGVKD, per germline. This CDR3 has 15 residues. V was pared by 4 bases and J by 8 bases, with 12 bases of the junction left unmatched. The CDR3: CAISGRGRGPVGYTF. In nucleotides, the CDR3 is TGTGCCATCAGTGGGAGGGGCAGGGGGCCGGTAGGCTACACCTTC.

Note on this clone: This specimen includes other DNA sequences encoding the same CDR3. The chain uses TRBV5-4 and TRBJ2-7; D gene ambiguous. The V end lost 2 bases, the J end lost 0 bases, and 6 bases lay between the germline ends. Germline V gene sequence: CDR1 SGHNT, CDR2 YYREEE (reference sequence). The CDR3 runs 13 residues. The CDR3 DNA follows: TGTGCCAGCAGCTTCGGGCTCTCCTACGAGCAGTACTTC. It translates to CASSFGLSYEQYF.

J is TRBJ2-7 and V is TRBV4-3; tentative D call: TRBD2 (5 bases). Germline CDR1 LGHNA, CDR2 YSLEER. The CDR3 spans 13 residues. V was trimmed by 4 bases and J by 3 bases, leaving 10 bases between them. CDR3 DNA sequence: TGCGCCAGCAGCCCCTTCCGGGGCTACGAGCAGTACTTC. Protein product: CASSPFRGYEQYF.

The V and J genes are TRBV9 and TRBJ2-5, with unresolved D. V was cut by 0 bases and J by 4 bases, with 7 bases left in between. CDR3 length: 13 amino acids. Germline-derived CDR1 and CDR2 are SGDLS and YYNGEE. The CDR3 loop reads CASSVGNAETQYF. The CDR3 DNA sequence: TGTGCCAGCAGCGTAGGTAATGCAGAGACCCAGTACTTC.

This chain uses TRBV7-9 with TRBJ2-5; 11 bases match TRBD2. This CDR3 is 16 amino acids long. V dropped 2 bases and J dropped 0; count of bases not matched to a gene: 2. CDR1 and CDR2 (germline): SEHNR, FQNEAQ (reference sequence). DNA for the CDR3: TGTGCCAGCAGCTTAACGGGACTAGCGGACCAAGAGACCCAGTACTTC. Translating it yields CASSLTGLADQETQYF.

This rearrangement joins TRBV2 to TRBJ2-5, with a tentative D call TRBD1 (5 bases). Germline V gene data show CDR1 as SNHLY and CDR2 as FYNNEI. V was shortened by 0 bases and J by 1 base, with 12 bases between the two germline ends. The CDR3 has 16 residues. The chain's CDR3 is CASSEALLQGQETQYF. The CDR3 region has the DNA TGTGCCAGCAGTGAAGCGCTTCTGCAGGGCCAAGAGACCCAGTACTTC.

The chain couples TRBV13 to TRBJ2-1; TRBD2 aligns across 10 bases. The length of the CDR3 is 16 residues. Losses at the gene ends were 4 bases for V and 4 bases for J; bases not matched to a gene: 7. The germline gives CDR1 PRHDT, CDR2 FYEKMQ (reference sequence). This CDR3 is CASSSPTSGTYNEQFF. CDR3 coding DNA: TGTGCCAGCAGCTCGCCTACTAGCGGGACGTACAATGAGCAGTTCTTC.

CDR3 sequence (DNA): TGTGCCAGCAGGACTAGCGGGAGCTACGAGCAGTACTTC. This encodes CASRTSGSYEQYF. This sequence joins TRBV5-4 and TRBJ2-7, with 12 bases that match TRBD2. J gave up 3 bases and V 5 bases, and 0 bases lay outside the gene matches. The CDR3 contains 13 residues. From germline, CDR1 is SGHNT and CDR2 YYREEE (reference sequence).

This clone appeared once. The rearrangement joins TRBV27 to TRBJ2-4; 12 bases are shared with TRBD2. CDR3 length equals 16 residues. V gave up 1 base and J gave up 15 bases; unmatched junction bases: 13. CDR1 MNHEY and CDR2 SMNVEV come from the germline V gene (reference sequence). CDR3 nucleotide sequence: TGTGCCAGCAGTTTATACTCCGGGGCTAGCGGGAGGGAAAGGTACTTC. Its protein product is CASSLYSGASGRERYF.

The chain couples TRBV5-5 to TRBJ2-1; D unresolved. Trimming took 8 bases from V and 7 from J, leaving 13 bases between them. The germline gives CDR1 SGHKS, CDR2 YYEKEE (reference sequence). The CDR3 sequence is 12 residues long. The CDR3 region is CASRRAQNEQFF. The CDR3, as DNA: TGTGCCAGTAGAAGGGCCCAAAATGAGCAGTTCTTC.

The chain is built from TRBV25-1 and TRBJ2-7; D may be TRBD1 (6 bases). Germline V CDR1 and CDR2: MGHDK, SYGVNS. The CDR3 extends over 16 amino acids. The V end was cut by 1 base, the J end by 5 bases, with 18 bases between. CDR3 sequence (DNA): TGTGCCAGCAGTGAATTTAGTGGGGGCAGCAGACACGAGCAGTACTTC. Encoded protein: CASSEFSGGSRHEQYF.

The chain employs TRBV6-5 and TRBJ2-1, with a tentative D call TRBD2 (6 bases). The CDR3 totals 13 residues. V was clipped by 4 bases and J by 9 bases, with 13 bases between them. Looked up from germline, CDR1 is MNHEY and CDR2 is SVGAGI. In nucleotides, the CDR3 is TGTGCCAGCAGTTTGGGGCGGGAAAGTGAGCAGTTCTTC. Its protein product is CASSLGRESEQFF.

The chain uses TRBV28 and TRBJ2-1, with D possibly matching TRBD2 (5 bases). The V end lost 7 bases, the J end lost 0 bases, and 13 bases lay between the germline ends. Looked up from germline, CDR1 is MDHEN and CDR2 is SYDVKM. This CDR3 comprises 15 residues. This CDR3 reads CASTLSGNSYNEQFF. The CDR3 region has the DNA TGTGCCAGCACCCTCTCGGGGAACTCCTACAATGAGCAGTTCTTC. The full variable domain, its missing parts supplied by reference TRBV28 and TRBJ2-1, is DVKVTQSSRYLVKRTGEKVFLECVQDMDHENMFWYRQDPGLGLRLIYFSYDVKMKEKGDIPEGYSVSREKKERFSLILESASTNQTSMYLCASTLSGNSYNEQFFGPGTRLTVL.

V is TRBV7-9 and J is TRBJ1-2, with D possibly TRBD1 on 6 matching bases. Germline CDR1 and CDR2: SEHNR and FQNEAQ (reference sequence). The CDR3 extends over 14 amino acids. Trimming shortened V by 5 bases and J by 4 bases, and 14 bases separated the two germline ends. Here the CDR3 reads CASSKGQPSYGYTF. CDR3 sequence (DNA): TGTGCCAGCAGCAAAGGACAGCCGTCCTATGGCTACACCTTC.

In its sample, this clone was seen once. The gene calls are TRBV25-1 and TRBJ2-1; the match to TRBD1 covers 7 bases. With V trimmed by 3 bases and J by 3 bases, 14 bases remained unmatched. In germline, CDR1 is MGHDK, CDR2 SYGVNS. The CDR3 sequence is 18 residues long. DNA of the CDR3: TGTGCCAGCAGTGACACTGAATTTGAGGACAGGAACTACAATGAGCAGTTCTTC. Translated: CASSDTEFEDRNYNEQFF.

This clone was recorded once. The CDR3 region has the DNA TGTGCCAGCAGCCAAATCCCTAGTAGTACAGATACGCAGTATTTT. Encoded protein: CASSQIPSSTDTQYF. The chain carries TRBV14 and TRBJ2-3; D is ambiguous. V lost 2 bases and J 3 bases, leaving 12 bases between the germline ends. The CDR3 is 15 residues long. Germline V gene sequence: CDR1 SGHDN, CDR2 FVKESK.

The chain recombines TRBV7-9 with TRBJ2-1; 10 positions match TRBD1. Germline loops: CDR1 SEHNR, CDR2 FQNEAQ (reference sequence). V gave up 8 bases and J gave up 12 bases; unmatched junction bases: 10. The CDR3 sequence is 13 residues long. CDR3 region: CASAGTGDQWQFF. CDR3 DNA: TGTGCCAGCGCCGGGACAGGGGATCAATGGCAGTTCTTC. The full variable domain, with the rest looked up from reference TRBV7-9 and TRBJ2-1, is DTGVSQNPRHKITKRGQNVTFRCDPISEHNRLYWYRQTLGQGPEFLTYFQNEAQLEKSRLLSDRFSAERPKGSFSTLEIQRTEQGDSAMYLCASAGTGDQWQFFGPGTRLTVL.

This clone was counted once. The gene calls are TRBV5-6 and TRBJ2-1; the D call may be TRBD1 or TRBD2 (5 bases each). CDR1 SGHDT and CDR2 YYEEEE come from the germline V gene. The V end was cut by 4 bases, the J end by 3 bases, with 8 bases between. There are 13 residues in the CDR3. The CDR3 region is CASSRGDYNEQFF. The CDR3 DNA follows: TGTGCCAGCAGCCGAGGGGACTACAATGAGCAGTTCTTC.